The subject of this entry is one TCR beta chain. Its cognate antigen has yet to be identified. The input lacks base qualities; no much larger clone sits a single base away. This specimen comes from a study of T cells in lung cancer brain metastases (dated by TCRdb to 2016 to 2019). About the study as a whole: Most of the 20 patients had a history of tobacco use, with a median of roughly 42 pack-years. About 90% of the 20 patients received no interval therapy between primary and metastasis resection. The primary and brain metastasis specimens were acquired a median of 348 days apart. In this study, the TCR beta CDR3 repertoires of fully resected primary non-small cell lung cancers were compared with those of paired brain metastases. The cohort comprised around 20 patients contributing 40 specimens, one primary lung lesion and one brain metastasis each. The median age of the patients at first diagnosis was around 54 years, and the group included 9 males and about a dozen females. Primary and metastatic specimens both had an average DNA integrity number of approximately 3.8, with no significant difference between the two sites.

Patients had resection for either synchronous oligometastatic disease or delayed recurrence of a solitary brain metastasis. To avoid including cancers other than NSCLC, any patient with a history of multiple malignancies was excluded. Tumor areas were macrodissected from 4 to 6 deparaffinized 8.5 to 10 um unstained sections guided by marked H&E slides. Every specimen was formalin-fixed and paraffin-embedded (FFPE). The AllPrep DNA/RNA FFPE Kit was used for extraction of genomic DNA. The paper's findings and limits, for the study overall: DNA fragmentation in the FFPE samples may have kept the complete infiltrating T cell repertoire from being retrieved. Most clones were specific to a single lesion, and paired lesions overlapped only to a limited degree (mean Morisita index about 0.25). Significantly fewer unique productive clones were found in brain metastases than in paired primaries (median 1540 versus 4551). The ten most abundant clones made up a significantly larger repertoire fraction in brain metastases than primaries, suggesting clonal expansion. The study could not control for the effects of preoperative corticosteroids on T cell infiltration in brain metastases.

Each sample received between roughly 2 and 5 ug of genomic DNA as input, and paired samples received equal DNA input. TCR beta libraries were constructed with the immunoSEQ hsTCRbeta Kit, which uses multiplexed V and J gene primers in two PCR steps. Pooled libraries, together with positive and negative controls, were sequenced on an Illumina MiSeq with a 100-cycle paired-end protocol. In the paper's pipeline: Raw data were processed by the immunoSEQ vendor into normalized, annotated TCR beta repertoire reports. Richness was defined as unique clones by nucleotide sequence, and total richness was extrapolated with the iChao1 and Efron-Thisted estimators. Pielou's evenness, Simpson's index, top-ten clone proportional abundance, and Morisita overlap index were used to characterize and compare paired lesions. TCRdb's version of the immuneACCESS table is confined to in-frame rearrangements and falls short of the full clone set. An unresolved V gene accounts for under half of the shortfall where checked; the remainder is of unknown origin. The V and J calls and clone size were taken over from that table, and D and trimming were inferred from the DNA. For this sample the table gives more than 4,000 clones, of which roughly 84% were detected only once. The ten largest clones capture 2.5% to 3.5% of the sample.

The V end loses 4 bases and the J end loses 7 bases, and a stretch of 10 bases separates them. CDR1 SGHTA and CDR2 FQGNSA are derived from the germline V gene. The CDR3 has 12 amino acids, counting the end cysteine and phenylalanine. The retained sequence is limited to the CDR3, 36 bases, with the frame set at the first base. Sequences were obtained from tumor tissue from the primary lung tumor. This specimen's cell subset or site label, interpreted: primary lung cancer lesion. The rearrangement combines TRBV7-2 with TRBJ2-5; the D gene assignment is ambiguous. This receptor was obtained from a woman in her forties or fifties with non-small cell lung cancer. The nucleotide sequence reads TGTGCCAGCAGCTCACGTCCCGGGACCCAGTACTTC. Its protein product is CASSSRPGTQYF.